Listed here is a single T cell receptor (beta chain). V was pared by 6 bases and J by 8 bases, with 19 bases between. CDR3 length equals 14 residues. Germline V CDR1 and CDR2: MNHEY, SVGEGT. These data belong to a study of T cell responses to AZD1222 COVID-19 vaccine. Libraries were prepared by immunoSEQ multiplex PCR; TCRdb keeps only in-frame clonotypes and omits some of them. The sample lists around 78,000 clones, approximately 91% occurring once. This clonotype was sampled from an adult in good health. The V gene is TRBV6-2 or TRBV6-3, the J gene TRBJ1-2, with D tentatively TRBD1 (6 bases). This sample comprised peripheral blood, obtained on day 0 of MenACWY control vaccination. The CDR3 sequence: CASSRTQGTEGYTF. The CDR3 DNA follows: TGTGCCAGCAGCCGGACGCAGGGGACGGAAGGCTACACCTTC.